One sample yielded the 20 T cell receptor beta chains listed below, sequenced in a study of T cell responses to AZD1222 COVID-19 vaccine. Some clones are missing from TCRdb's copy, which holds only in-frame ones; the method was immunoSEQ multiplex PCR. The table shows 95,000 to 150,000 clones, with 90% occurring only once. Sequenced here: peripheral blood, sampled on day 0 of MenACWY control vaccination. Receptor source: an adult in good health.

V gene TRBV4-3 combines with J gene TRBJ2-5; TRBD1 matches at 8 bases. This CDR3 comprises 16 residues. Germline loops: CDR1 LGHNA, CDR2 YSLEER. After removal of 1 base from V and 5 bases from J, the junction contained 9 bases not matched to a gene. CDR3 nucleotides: TGCGCCAGCAGCCAAGTACACAGGGGGGAAGCGGAGACCCAGTACTTC. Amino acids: CASSQVHRGEAETQYF.

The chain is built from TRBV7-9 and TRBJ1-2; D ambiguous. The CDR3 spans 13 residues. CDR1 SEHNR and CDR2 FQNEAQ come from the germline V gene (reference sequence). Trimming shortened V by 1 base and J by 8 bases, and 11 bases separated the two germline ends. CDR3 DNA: TGTGCCAGCAGCTTAGAAGGGTACGGGGGCTACACCTTC. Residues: CASSLEGYGGYTF.

The CDR3 reads CASSVKEGSNYGYTF. CDR3 coding DNA: TGTGCCAGCAGCGTAAAGGAAGGATCGAACTATGGCTACACCTTC. The J gene is TRBJ1-2, the V gene TRBV9, with D unresolved. Germline V gene data show CDR1 as SGDLS and CDR2 as YYNGEE. This CDR3 has 15 residues. Trimming took 1 base from V and 2 from J, leaving 12 bases between them.

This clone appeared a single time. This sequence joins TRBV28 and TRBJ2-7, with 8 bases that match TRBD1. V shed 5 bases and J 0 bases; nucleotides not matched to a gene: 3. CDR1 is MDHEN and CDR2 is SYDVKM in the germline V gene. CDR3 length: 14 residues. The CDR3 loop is CASSRQGSSYEQYV. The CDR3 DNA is TGTGCCAGCAGTCGACAGGGGAGCTCCTACGAGCAGTACGTC.

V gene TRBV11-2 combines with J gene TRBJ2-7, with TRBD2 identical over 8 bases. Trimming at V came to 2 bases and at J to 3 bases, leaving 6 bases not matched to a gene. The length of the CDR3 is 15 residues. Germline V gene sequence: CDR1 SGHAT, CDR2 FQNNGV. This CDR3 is CASSLFSGVIYEQYV. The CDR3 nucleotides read TGTGCCAGCAGCTTATTTAGCGGGGTAATCTACGAGCAGTACGTC.

For the CDR3, the DNA is TGTGCCAGCAGCCGGACAGGAGCTGGGGATGAGCAGTTCTTC. Translated, it gives CASSRTGAGDEQFF. This chain joins TRBV5-4 and TRBJ2-1; 7 nucleotides align to TRBD1. The germline V gene encodes CDR1 SGHNT and CDR2 YYREEE (reference sequence). With V trimmed by 4 bases and J by 8 bases, 9 bases remained unmatched. The CDR3 totals 14 residues.

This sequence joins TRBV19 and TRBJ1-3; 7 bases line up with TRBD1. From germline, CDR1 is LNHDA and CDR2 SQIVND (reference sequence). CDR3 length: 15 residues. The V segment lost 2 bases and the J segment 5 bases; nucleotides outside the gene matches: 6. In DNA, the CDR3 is TGTGCCAGTAGTATACCCCAGGGGGTCAGAAACACCATATATTTT. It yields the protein CASSIPQGVRNTIYF.

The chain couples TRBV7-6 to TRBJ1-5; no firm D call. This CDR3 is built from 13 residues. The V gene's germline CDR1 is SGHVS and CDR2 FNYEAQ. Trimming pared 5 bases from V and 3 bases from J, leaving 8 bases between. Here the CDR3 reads CASSVGTNQPQHF. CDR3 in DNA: TGTGCCAGCAGCGTGGGCACCAATCAGCCCCAGCATTTT.

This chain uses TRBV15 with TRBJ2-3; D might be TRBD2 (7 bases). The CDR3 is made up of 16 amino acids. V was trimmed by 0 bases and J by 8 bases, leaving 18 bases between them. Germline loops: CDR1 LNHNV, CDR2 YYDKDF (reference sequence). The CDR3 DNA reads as TGTGCCACCAGCAGAGATAGGGGGGGATTTCAGGTTACGCAGTATTTT. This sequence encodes CATSRDRGGFQVTQYF.

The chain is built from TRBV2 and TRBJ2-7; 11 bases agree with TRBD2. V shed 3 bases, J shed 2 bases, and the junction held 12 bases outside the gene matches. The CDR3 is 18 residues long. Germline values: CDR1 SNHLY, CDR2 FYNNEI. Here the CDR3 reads CASSEGGLAVSGAYEQYF. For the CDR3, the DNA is TGTGCCAGCAGTGAGGGGGGACTAGCGGTATCAGGGGCCTACGAGCAGTACTTC.

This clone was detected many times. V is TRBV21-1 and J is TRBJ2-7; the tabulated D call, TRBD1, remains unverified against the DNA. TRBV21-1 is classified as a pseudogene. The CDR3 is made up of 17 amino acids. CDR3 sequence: CASSKEGGANRSYEQYF. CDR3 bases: TGTGCCAGCAGCAAAGAAGGGGGCGCTAACCGCTCCTACGAGCAGTACTTC.

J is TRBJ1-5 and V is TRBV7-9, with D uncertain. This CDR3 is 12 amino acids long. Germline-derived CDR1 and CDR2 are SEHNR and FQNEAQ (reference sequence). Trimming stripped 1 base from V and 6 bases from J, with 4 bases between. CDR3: CASSLGGQPQHF. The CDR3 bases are TGTGCCAGCAGCTTAGGCGGTCAGCCCCAGCATTTT.

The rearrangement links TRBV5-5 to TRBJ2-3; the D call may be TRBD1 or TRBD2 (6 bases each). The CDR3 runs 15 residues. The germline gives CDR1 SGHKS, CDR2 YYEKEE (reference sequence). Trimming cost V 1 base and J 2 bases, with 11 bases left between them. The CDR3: CASSLYGGHTDTQYF. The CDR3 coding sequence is TGTGCCAGCAGCTTGTACGGGGGCCACACAGATACGCAGTATTTT.

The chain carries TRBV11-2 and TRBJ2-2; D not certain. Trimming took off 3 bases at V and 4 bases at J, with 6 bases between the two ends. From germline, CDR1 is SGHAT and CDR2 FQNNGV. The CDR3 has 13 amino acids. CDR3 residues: CASSFLSTGELFF. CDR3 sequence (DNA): TGTGCCAGCAGCTTTTTGAGCACCGGGGAGCTGTTTTTT.

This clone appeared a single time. CDR3 sequence (DNA): TGTGCCAGCAGCTTAGGCGGGACTAACAATGAGCAGTTCTTC. Translating gives CASSLGGTNNEQFF. V is TRBV7-9 and J is TRBJ2-1; 7 nucleotides agree with TRBD2. The trim removed 1 base at V and 5 bases at J, leaving 2 bases unmatched. The germline gives CDR1 SEHNR, CDR2 FQNEAQ (reference sequence). The length of the CDR3 is 14 residues.

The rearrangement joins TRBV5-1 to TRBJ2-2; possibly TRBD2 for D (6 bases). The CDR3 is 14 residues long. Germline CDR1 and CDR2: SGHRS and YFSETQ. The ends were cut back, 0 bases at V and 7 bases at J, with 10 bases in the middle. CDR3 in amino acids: CASSLARLDGELFF. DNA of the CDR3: TGCGCCAGCAGCTTGGCACGACTAGACGGGGAGCTGTTTTTT.

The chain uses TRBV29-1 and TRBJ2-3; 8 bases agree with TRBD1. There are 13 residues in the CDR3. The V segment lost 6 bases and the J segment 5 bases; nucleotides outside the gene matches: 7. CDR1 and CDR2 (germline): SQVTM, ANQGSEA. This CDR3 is CSVLTGAGDTQYF. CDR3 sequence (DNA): TGCAGCGTACTGACAGGGGCTGGAGATACGCAGTATTTT.

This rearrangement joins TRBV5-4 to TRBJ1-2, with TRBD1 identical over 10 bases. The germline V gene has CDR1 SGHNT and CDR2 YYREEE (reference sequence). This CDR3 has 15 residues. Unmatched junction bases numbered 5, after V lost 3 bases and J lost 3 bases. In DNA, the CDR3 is TGTGCCAGCAGCTCGACAGGGGGCCTGGACTATGGCTACACCTTC. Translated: CASSSTGGLDYGYTF.

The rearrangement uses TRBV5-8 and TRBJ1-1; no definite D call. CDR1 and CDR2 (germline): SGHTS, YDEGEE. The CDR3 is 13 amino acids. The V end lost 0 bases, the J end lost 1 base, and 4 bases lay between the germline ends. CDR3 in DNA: TGTGCCAGCAGCTTGGCGGGGAACACTGAAGCTTTCTTT. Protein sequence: CASSLAGNTEAFF.

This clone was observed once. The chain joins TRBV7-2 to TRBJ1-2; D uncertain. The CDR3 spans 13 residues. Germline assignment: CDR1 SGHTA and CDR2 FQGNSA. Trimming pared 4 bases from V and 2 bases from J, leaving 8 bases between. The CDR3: CASSSDWNYGYTF. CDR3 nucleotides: TGTGCCAGCAGCTCGGACTGGAACTATGGCTACACCTTC. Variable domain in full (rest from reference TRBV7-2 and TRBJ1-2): GAGVSQSPSNKVTEKGKDVELRCDPISGHTALYWYRQSLGQGLEFLIYFQGNSAPDKSGLPSDRFSAERTGGSVSTLTIQRTQQEDSAVYLCASSSDWNYGYTFGSGTRLTVV.